A selection of T cell receptor beta chains follows, all from one sample in a study of CD8 T cells in ankylosing spondylitis. TCRdb re-derived calls from the 5' RACE reads in MiXCR, one entry per CDR3 protein. This repertoire shows 90,000 to 120,000 distinct CDR3 sequences, around 24% found once; its top ten account for 10% to 15%. Sequenced: synovial fluid, either unsorted or a sorted T cell fraction (not recorded which). The origin of the receptors is a male donor with ankylosing spondylitis. Each CDR3 is given with its conserved first and last residue. A D gene is named only where the DNA matches it firmly. Clone size is stated in some rows and not others, as once, few, many or a class when expanded.

d_call	j_call	cdr3_length	clone_size	v_call	cdr3_nt	cdr3_aa
TRBD2	TRBJ2-5	17	many	TRBV12-3/TRBV12-4	TGTGCCAGCAGTTTAGGGTCCTCCGGGAGGGCCGGGGAGACCCAGTACTTC	CASSLGSSGRAGETQYF
NA	TRBJ2-7	11	NA	TRBV5-1	TGCGCCAGCAGCGAATCCTACGAGCAGTACTTC	CASSESYEQYF
TRBD2	TRBJ2-2	16	many	TRBV28	TGTGCCAGCAGTTTGGGCGGGGGAGGAGGAACCGGGGAGCTGTTTTTT	CASSLGGGGGTGELFF
NA	TRBJ2-2	14	NA	TRBV6-1	TGTGCCAGCGTAAGACAGAGTGACACCGGGGAGCTGTTTTTT	CASVRQSDTGELFF
TRBD2	TRBJ2-3	13	NA	TRBV29-1	TGCAGCGTTGTAGCGGGAGGAGGGGATACGCAGTATTTT	CSVVAGGGDTQYF
NA	TRBJ2-1	11	many	TRBV29-1	TGCAGCGTTGTCTCCTACAATGAGCAGTTCTTC	CSVVSYNEQFF
NA	TRBJ1-2	13	NA	TRBV12-3/TRBV12-4	TGTGCCAGCAGGGACTCGGGGGCCGGGGGCTACACCTTC	CASRDSGAGGYTF
NA	TRBJ2-5	12	few	TRBV10-3	TGTGCCATCAGTTTTGTTGGAGAGACCCAGTACTTC	CAISFVGETQYF
TRBD1	TRBJ1-3	16	NA	TRBV7-2	TGTGCCAGCAGCAAGGGGACAGGACGCTCTGGAAACACCATATATTTT	CASSKGTGRSGNTIYF
NA	TRBJ1-1	13	few	TRBV29-1	TGCAGCGTATGGGGGGGCGGGAACACTGAAGCTTTCTTT	CSVWGGGNTEAFF
NA	TRBJ1-5	17	NA	TRBV2	TGTGCCAGCAGTGATGGGATCGACAGGTCTAGCAATCAGCCCCAGCATTTT	CASSDGIDRSSNQPQHF
TRBD1	TRBJ2-3	15	NA	TRBV4-2	TGTGCCAGCAGCCAAGGACAGGGGTCCACAGATACGCAGTATTTT	CASSQGQGSTDTQYF
TRBD2	TRBJ2-2	16	NA	TRBV5-1	TGCGCCAGCAGCTTAGTAGCGGGAGCCTACACCGGGGAGCTGTTTTTT	CASSLVAGAYTGELFF
NA	TRBJ2-7	12	NA	TRBV7-9	TGTGCCAGCAGCCCTGTTAGGGACGAGCAGTACTTC	CASSPVRDEQYF
NA	TRBJ1-2	15	few	TRBV5-1	TGCGCCAGCAGCCAAACTTCACAGGGCGGCAGTGGCTACACCTTC	CASSQTSQGGSGYTF
TRBD2	TRBJ2-1	15	many	TRBV6-2/TRBV6-3	TGTGCCAGTGGGACTAGCGGGAGGGCCTACAATGAGCAGTTCTTC	CASGTSGRAYNEQFF
TRBD1	TRBJ2-5	15	many	TRBV7-2	TGTGCCAGCAGTGCCGGGACAGGGGTGCAAGAGACCCAGTACTTC	CASSAGTGVQETQYF
TRBD1	TRBJ1-2	16	NA	TRBV7-8	TGTGCCAGCGTCTTAGCAGGGGGCGAAGCTAACTATGGCTACACCTTC	CASVLAGGEANYGYTF
NA	TRBJ2-3	16	few	TRBV3-1	TGTGCCAGCAGCCAAGGGTCTGCGCGTCACACGAATACGCAGTATTTT	CASSQGSARHTNTQYF
NA	TRBJ2-1	15	NA	TRBV19	TGTGCCAGTAGTACAGCCGGGACTTACTACAATGAGCAGTTCTTC	CASSTAGTYYNEQFF
NA	TRBJ1-5	13	few	TRBV30	TGTGCCTGGAGTAGCGCCCAAAGTCAGCCCCAGCATTTT	CAWSSAQSQPQHF
NA	TRBJ2-1	13	many	TRBV6-5	TGTGCCAGCAGTTACTCTCGGGGAAATGAGCAGTTCTTC	CASSYSRGNEQFF
NA	TRBJ2-7	13	NA	TRBV7-9	TGTGCCAGCAGCTTTGACAGCTCCTACGAGCAGTACTTC	CASSFDSSYEQYF
TRBD1	TRBJ2-3	15	few	TRBV6-4	TGTGCCAGCAGCCGACAGGGGGAAAACACAGATACGCAGTATTTT	CASSRQGENTDTQYF
TRBD1	TRBJ1-4	14	few	TRBV6-1	TGTGCCAGCATGAAACAGGGGGCCTCGGGAAAACTGTTTTTT	CASMKQGASGKLFF
NA	TRBJ2-5	13	few	TRBV11-2	TGTGCCAGCGGAGGGGGGGCTCAAGAGACCCAGTACTTC	CASGGGAQETQYF
NA	TRBJ1-3	16	NA	TRBV15	TGTGCCACCAGCAGAGGGGACGTTATCTCTGGAAACACCATATATTTT	CATSRGDVISGNTIYF
TRBD1	TRBJ1-6	14	NA	TRBV30	TGTGCCTACTTAGGACAGGGATTACGTTCACCCCTCCACTTT	CAYLGQGLRSPLHF